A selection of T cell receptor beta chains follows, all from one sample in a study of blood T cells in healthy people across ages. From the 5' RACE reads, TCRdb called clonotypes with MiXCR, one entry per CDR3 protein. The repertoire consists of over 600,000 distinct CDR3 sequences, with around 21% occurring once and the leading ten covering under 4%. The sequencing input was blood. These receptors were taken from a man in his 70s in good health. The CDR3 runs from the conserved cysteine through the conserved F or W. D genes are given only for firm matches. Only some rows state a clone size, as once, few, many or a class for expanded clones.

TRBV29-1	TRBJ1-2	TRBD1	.	CSVEQGAHYGYTF	TGCAGCGTTGAACAGGGGGCGCACTATGGCTACACCTTC
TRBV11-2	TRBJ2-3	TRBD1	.	CASSSRTGSDTQYF	TGTGCCAGCAGCTCGCGGACAGGAAGTGATACGCAGTATTTT
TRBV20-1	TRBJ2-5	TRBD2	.	CSARKGGLAGGETQYF	TGCAGTGCTAGAAAGGGGGGACTAGCGGGAGGAGAGACCCAGTACTTC
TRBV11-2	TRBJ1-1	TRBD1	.	CASSLRDRPMNTEAFF	TGTGCCAGCAGCTTGAGGGACAGGCCTATGAACACTGAAGCTTTCTTT
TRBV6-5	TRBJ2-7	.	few	CASTSSGNEQYF	TGTGCCAGCACCTCCTCTGGGAACGAGCAGTACTTC
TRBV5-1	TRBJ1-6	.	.	CASSAMVGSPLHF	TGCGCCAGCAGCGCGATGGTTGGGTCACCCCTCCACTTT
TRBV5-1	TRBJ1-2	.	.	CASSLEGGLYGYTF	TGCGCCAGCAGCTTGGAGGGGGGACTCTATGGCTACACCTTC
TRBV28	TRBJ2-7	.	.	CAIKRSYEQYF	TGTGCCATCAAAAGGTCCTACGAGCAGTACTTC
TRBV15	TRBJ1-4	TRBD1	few	CATSGGQLNEKLFF	TGTGCCACCAGCGGGGGACAGCTAAATGAAAAACTGTTTTTT
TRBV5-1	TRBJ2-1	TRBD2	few	CASSLAKTSGTHEQFF	TGCGCCAGCAGCTTGGCAAAGACTAGCGGGACCCATGAGCAGTTCTTC